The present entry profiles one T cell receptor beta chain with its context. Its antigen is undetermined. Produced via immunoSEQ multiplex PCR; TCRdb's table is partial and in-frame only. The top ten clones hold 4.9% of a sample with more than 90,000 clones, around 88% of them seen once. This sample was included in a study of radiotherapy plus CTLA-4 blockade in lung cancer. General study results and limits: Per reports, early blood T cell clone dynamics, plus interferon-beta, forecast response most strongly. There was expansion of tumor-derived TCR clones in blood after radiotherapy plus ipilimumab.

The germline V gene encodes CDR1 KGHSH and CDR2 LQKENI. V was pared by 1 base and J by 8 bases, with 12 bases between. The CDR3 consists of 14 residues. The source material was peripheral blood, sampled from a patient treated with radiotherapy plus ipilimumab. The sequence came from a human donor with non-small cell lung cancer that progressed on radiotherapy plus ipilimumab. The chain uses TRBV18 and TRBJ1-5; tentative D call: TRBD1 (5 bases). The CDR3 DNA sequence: TGTGCCAGCTCACCACGACAGACTAAGGAGCCCCAGCATTTT. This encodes CASSPRQTKEPQHF.